This is a list of T cell receptor beta chains from one sample in a study of beta chain features in type 1 diabetes. TCRdb keeps only in-frame clones here, not all; method: immunoSEQ multiplex PCR. The data show over 650,000 clones, over 11% seen once. Sequencing input: naive CD4+ T cells from blood. Receptor source: a man aged 18 to 29 with type 1 diabetes. Both conserved end residues are part of each CDR3. A D gene is named only where the DNA matches it firmly. Not all rows give a size; the values are once, few, many and, for expanded clones, a class.

CDR3 protein,CDR3 DNA,V gene,J gene,D gene,clone size
CASSPAGSGNQPQHF,TGTGCCAGCAGTCCCGCGGGGTCGGGCAATCAGCCCCAGCATTTT,TRBV7-2,TRBJ1-5,.,few
CAWSFGYQETQYF,TGTGCCTGGAGTTTCGGCTATCAAGAGACCCAGTACTTC,TRBV30,TRBJ2-5,.,.
CASSQAWRGAYEQYF,TGCGCCAGCAGCCAAGCGTGGCGGGGGGCCTACGAGCAGTACTTC,TRBV4-3,TRBJ2-7,TRBD2,.
CASRATGVYEQFF,TGTGCCAGCAGAGCTACAGGGGTGTATGAGCAGTTCTTC,TRBV2,TRBJ2-1,TRBD1,.
CASSLDPVSYEQYF,TGCGCCAGCAGCTTGGATCCGGTCTCCTACGAGCAGTACTTC,TRBV5-1,TRBJ2-7,.,.
CASSPPGVPYNEQFF,TGTGCCAGCAGCCCGCCCGGGGTACCCTACAATGAGCAGTTCTTC,TRBV7-9,TRBJ2-1,.,.
CASNVGNQETQYF,TGTGCCAGCAACGTCGGGAACCAAGAGACCCAGTACTTC,TRBV5-6,TRBJ2-5,.,.
CASSEATVNYEQYF,TGTGCCAGCAGTGAAGCGACAGTAAACTACGAGCAGTACTTC,TRBV6-1,TRBJ2-7,.,few
CAWSVGQGDTGELFF,TGTGCCTGGAGTGTGGGACAGGGAGACACCGGGGAGCTGTTTTTT,TRBV30,TRBJ2-2,TRBD1,few
CASEVYRDNEQFF,TGTGCCAGCGAAGTGTATAGGGATAATGAGCAGTTCTTC,TRBV2,TRBJ2-1,.,.
CASRGQDNYGYTF,TGTGCCAGCAGGGGACAGGATAACTATGGCTACACCTTC,TRBV27,TRBJ1-2,TRBD1,few
CASSGQPNTEAFF,TGTGCCAGCAGTGGACAGCCGAACACTGAAGCTTTCTTT,TRBV2,TRBJ1-1,.,.
CASSRGSSGANVLTF,TGTGCCAGCAGTCGGGGGAGCTCTGGGGCCAACGTCCTGACTTTC,TRBV7-2,TRBJ2-6,.,.
CASSLAGGPDTQYF,TGCGCCAGCAGCTTAGCGGGAGGCCCAGATACGCAGTATTTT,TRBV4-1,TRBJ2-3,TRBD2,.
CASRRPAPGDEQYF,TGTGCCAGCAGACGACCCGCCCCAGGGGACGAGCAGTACTTC,TRBV28,TRBJ2-7,.,few
CASSQPGQGFYEQYF,TGCGCCAGCAGCCAGCCCGGACAGGGATTCTACGAGCAGTACTTC,TRBV4-1,TRBJ2-7,TRBD1,few
CASSLTQLGGFRLHNEQFF,TGTGCCAGCAGCTTAACACAATTGGGGGGCTTCCGCCTCCACAATGAGCAGTTCTTC,TRBV7-9,TRBJ2-1,.,few
CASSVMPSRGTGNTIYF,TGTGCCAGCAGCGTTATGCCATCGCGGGGGACTGGAAACACCATATATTTT,TRBV9,TRBJ1-3,.,.